This TCR beta chain derives from a study of T cells in Graves' hyperthyroidism and ophthalmopathy. Points from the study as a whole: The majority of expanded thyroid clonotypes above 0.001 also appeared in blood. The model identified upcoming ophthalmopathy a median about 7.1 months ahead of onset.

The CDR3 has 15 residues. The V end lost 0 bases, the J end lost 7 bases, and 14 bases lay between the germline ends. In germline, CDR1 is SGHRS, CDR2 YFSETQ. Participants, patients aged 18 to 65, had newly diagnosed hyperthyroidism with a duration under 2 months. Concerning this clonotype: Its antigen remains unidentified.

Authors of the study amplified TCR beta CDR3 regions from RNA transcripts. TCR CDR3 underwent first-round RT-PCR with the HTBI primer set. TCRdb re-analysed the multiplex PCR reads in MiXCR, keeping a single row per CDR3 protein. The table has about 380,000 distinct CDR3 sequences, about 14% seen once. The origin of this receptor is an older woman with Graves' hyperthyroidism. The sequencing sample was made of blood. The rearrangement joins TRBV5-1 to TRBJ2-1; a weak D match, TRBD2 (5 bases). Here the CDR3 reads CASSLALSEGNEQFF. The DNA of the CDR3 is TGCGCCAGCAGCTTGGCCCTGAGCGAGGGAAATGAGCAGTTCTTC.